Each of the 26 T cell receptor beta chains below was sequenced from the same sample in a study of blood T cell repertoires in COVID-19. This table comes from immunoSEQ multiplex PCR, and its TCRdb copy is limited to in-frame clones, with some not included. This sample has 100,000 to 120,000 clones, with just under 90% found just once. Material for sequencing was peripheral blood. All receptors come from a woman aged 45 to 65 with acute or convalescent COVID-19.

This sequence joins TRBV7-9 and TRBJ2-5; TRBD1 is a possible D gene (5 bases). The ends were cut back, 5 bases at V and 1 base at J, with 11 bases in the middle. The germline gives CDR1 SEHNR, CDR2 FQNEAQ (reference sequence). This CDR3 spans 14 amino acids. Written as DNA, the CDR3 is TGTGCCAGCAGCCTCGGACACCTCCAAGAGACCCAGTACTTC. It yields the protein CASSLGHLQETQYF.

The chain couples TRBV7-2 to TRBJ2-1; D might be TRBD2 (6 bases). Germline CDR1 is SGHTA and CDR2 is FQGNSA. V gave up 7 bases and J gave up 6 bases, with 10 bases separating them. The CDR3 is 12 amino acids. As DNA, the CDR3 is TGTGCCAGCACCTACGGGGGCAATGAGCAGTTCTTC. It codes for CASTYGGNEQFF.

The V call is TRBV11-2, the J call TRBJ1-6; possible D gene TRBD1, 5 bases. V lost 2 bases to trimming and J lost 0 bases, with 11 bases between them. This CDR3 is 17 amino acids long. Germline V gives CDR1 SGHAT, CDR2 FQNNGV. The CDR3 here is CASSLLDSSSYNSPLHF. The CDR3 DNA reads as TGTGCCAGCAGCTTACTAGACAGTAGCTCCTATAATTCACCCCTCCACTTT.

The V and J genes are TRBV6-4 and TRBJ2-1; 7 bases fit TRBD1. J was trimmed by 0 bases and V by 6 bases; bases with no gene match: 11. The CDR3 runs to 17 residues. Germline V gene sequence: CDR1 MRHNA, CDR2 SNTAGT. CDR3 DNA sequence: TGTGCCAGCAGCCTCAGTAGGGGGCATCTCTCCTACAATGAGCAGTTCTTC. Amino acids: CASSLSRGHLSYNEQFF.

This chain links TRBV5-4 with TRBJ2-5; TRBD1 is a possible D gene (5 bases). The CDR3 loop spans 15 amino acids. The ends were cut back, 4 bases at V and 5 bases at J, with 18 bases in the middle. The germline V gene has CDR1 SGHNT and CDR2 YYREEE (reference sequence). CDR3 in DNA: TGTGCCAGCAGCCCCCCAAAGGGGAAGGTGGAGACCCAGTACTTC. Protein: CASSPPKGKVETQYF.

This chain uses TRBV15 with TRBJ1-5; 7 nucleotides agree with TRBD1. Germline V gives CDR1 LNHNV, CDR2 YYDKDF (reference sequence). The CDR3 extends over 12 amino acids. J was trimmed by 5 bases and V by 8 bases; bases with no gene match: 3. The CDR3 here is CATGTVYQPQHF. In DNA form, the CDR3 reads TGTGCCACCGGGACAGTTTATCAGCCCCAGCATTTT.

The chain is built from TRBV7-9 and TRBJ1-1, with a possible D match to TRBD1 (6 bases). Deletions cut 7 bases from V and 3 bases from J, with 18 bases between. Germline CDR1 and CDR2: SEHNR and FQNEAQ (reference sequence). The CDR3 sequence is 15 residues long. CDR3 DNA sequence: TGTGCCAGCACCCCTTCCGGGGGGCGAGACACTGAAGCTTTCTTT. Residues: CASTPSGGRDTEAFF.

The chain carries TRBV18 and TRBJ1-5; D may be TRBD1 (6 bases). The CDR3 has 14 residues. V was cut by 3 bases and J by 5 bases, with 11 bases left in between. Germline CDR1 reads KGHSH; CDR2 reads LQKENI. CDR3 bases: TGTGCCAGCTCACCGGGCAGGGGTGATCAGCCCCAGCATTTT. Protein sequence: CASSPGRGDQPQHF.

This chain joins TRBV3-1 (or the pseudogene TRBV3-2) and TRBJ1-5, with D maybe TRBD1 (5 bases). The CDR3 has 13 amino acids. CDR1 and CDR2 from the germline V gene are LGHDT and YNNKEL (reference sequence). Trimming stripped 4 bases from V and 3 bases from J, with 7 bases between. The CDR3 reads CASSRQINQPQHF. In DNA form, the CDR3 reads TGTGCCAGCAGCCGACAGATCAATCAGCCCCAGCATTTT.

The rearrangement joins TRBV28 to TRBJ2-7; D is perhaps TRBD1 (6 bases). This CDR3 region has 13 residues. V gave up 5 bases and J gave up 1 base, with 9 bases separating them. Germline assignment: CDR1 MDHEN and CDR2 SYDVKM. In DNA form, the CDR3 reads TGTGCCAGCAGTGAGACAGGTTCCTACGAGCAGTACTTC. Translating it yields CASSETGSYEQYF.

This clone has only one observation. The chain recombines TRBV24-1 with TRBJ1-2, with 11 bases fitting TRBD1. Per the germline V gene, CDR1 is KGHDR and CDR2 is SFDVKD. V dropped 4 bases and J dropped 4; count of bases not matched to a gene: 7. This CDR3 comprises 16 residues. CDR3 in amino acids: CATSEGGDRGFYGYTF. The CDR3 DNA is TGTGCCACCAGTGAGGGCGGGGACAGGGGGTTCTATGGCTACACCTTC.

V gene TRBV10-3 combines with J gene TRBJ1-4, with 7 bases that match TRBD1. In germline, CDR1 is ENHRY, CDR2 SYGVKD. This CDR3 has 15 amino acids. The junction had 4 bases not matched to a gene; V was cut back by 2 bases and J by 4 bases. The CDR3 is CAISEGDSLNEKLFF. CDR3 coding DNA: TGTGCCATCAGTGAGGGGGACAGTCTTAATGAAAAACTGTTTTTT.

The V and J genes are TRBV7-2 and TRBJ1-2, with a possible D match to TRBD1 (6 bases). CDR1 and CDR2 (germline): SGHTA, FQGNSA. There are 17 residues in the CDR3. Trimming left V 2 bases short and J 4 bases short, with 20 bases between. The CDR3 DNA reads TGTGCCAGCAGCTTATCCTATACCACAGGGTTGGGCTATGGCTACACCTTC. It codes for CASSLSYTTGLGYGYTF.

V is TRBV5-5 and J is TRBJ1-2; 7 bases are shared with TRBD1. Looked up from germline, CDR1 is SGHKS and CDR2 is YYEKEE (reference sequence). Trimming took 0 bases from V and 4 from J; bases not matched to a gene: 15. CDR3 length: 18 amino acids. This CDR3 is CASSLVTGTPIPGYGYTF. In DNA, the CDR3 is TGTGCCAGCAGCTTGGTGACAGGGACCCCTATCCCAGGCTATGGCTACACCTTC.

V usage is TRBV19 and J usage is TRBJ1-1; D is possibly TRBD1 (6 bases). From germline, CDR1 is LNHDA and CDR2 SQIVND (reference sequence). Deletions cut 1 base from V and 0 bases from J, with 9 bases between. This CDR3 region has 15 residues. CDR3 nucleotide sequence: TGTGCCAGTAGTATAGGTAACAGGGTGAACACTGAAGCTTTCTTT. It codes for CASSIGNRVNTEAFF. The variable domain in full, completed from reference TRBV19 and TRBJ1-1, reads DGGITQSPKYLFRKEGQNVTLSCEQNLNHDAMYWYRQDPGQGLRLIYYSQIVNDFQKGDIAEGYSVSREKKESFPLTVTSAQKNPTAFYLCASSIGNRVNTEAFFGQGTRLTVV.

This clone was seen only once. The genes are TRBV9 and TRBJ1-2, with D maybe TRBD1 (6 bases). With 3 bases removed from V and 6 bases from J, the gap between germline ends came to 18 bases. CDR3 length equals 15 residues. The germline V gene encodes CDR1 SGDLS and CDR2 YYNGEE. The CDR3 region is CASSASPQGKNGYTF. CDR3 coding DNA: TGTGCCAGCAGCGCCTCCCCCCAGGGGAAGAATGGCTACACCTTC.

The chain uses TRBV7-2 and TRBJ1-1, with a tentative D call TRBD1 (6 bases). CDR3 length: 14 amino acids. Trimming pared 5 bases from V and 1 base from J, leaving 11 bases between. Germline CDR1 and CDR2: SGHTA and FQGNSA. DNA of the CDR3: TGTGCCAGCAGCGAGGGACACCGGAACACTGAAGCTTTCTTT. Translation: CASSEGHRNTEAFF.

This chain joins TRBV7-6 and TRBJ2-7, with TRBD1 matching over 7 bases. The V segment lost 3 bases and the J segment 3 bases; nucleotides outside the gene matches: 8. Germline lookup yields CDR1 SGHVS and CDR2 FNYEAQ. CDR3 length equals 15 residues. This chain's CDR3 is CASSLEDRANYEQYF. The CDR3 DNA reads TGTGCCAGCAGCTTGGAAGACAGGGCTAACTACGAGCAGTACTTC. Full variable domain (outside the CDR3, taken from reference TRBV7-6 and TRBJ2-7): GAGVSQSPRYKVTKRGQDVALRCDPISGHVSLYWYRQALGQGPEFLTYFNYEAQQDKSGLPNDRFSAERPEGSISTLTIQRTEQRDSAMYRCASSLEDRANYEQYFGPGTRLTVT.

The rearrangement uses TRBV6-5 and TRBJ1-4; TRBD1 agrees at 9 bases. V was pared by 6 bases and J by 8 bases, with 7 bases of the junction left unmatched. This CDR3 comprises 14 residues. The germline V gene encodes CDR1 MNHEY and CDR2 SVGAGI. CDR3 nucleotides: TGTGCCAGCAGCGATACAGGGGGCCGAGAAAAACTGTTTTTT. Translated: CASSDTGGREKLFF.

Note on this clone: The sample holds other DNA sequences that translate to the same CDR3. This chain connects TRBV3-1 (or the pseudogene TRBV3-2) to TRBJ1-2; 7 bases line up with TRBD1. CDR1 and CDR2 from the germline V gene are LGHDT and YNNKEL (reference sequence). The CDR3 totals 12 residues. V lost 3 bases to trimming and J lost 8 bases; unmatched junction nucleotides: 3. CDR3 in amino acids: CASSQQGGGYTF. CDR3 DNA: TGTGCCAGCAGCCAGCAGGGGGGAGGCTACACCTTC.

In DNA form, the CDR3 reads TGTGCCAGTAGTTGGTCGGCGGGGAACACTGAAGCTTTCTTT. This gives the protein CASSWSAGNTEAFF. The chain links TRBV19 to TRBJ1-1; D uncertain. With 5 bases removed from V and 1 base from J, the gap between germline ends came to 11 bases. CDR1 is LNHDA and CDR2 is SQIVND in the germline V gene (reference sequence). This CDR3 has 14 amino acids.

This clone was observed at least ten times. This sequence joins TRBV16 and TRBJ2-1; 9 bases fit TRBD2. Germline loops: CDR1 KGHSY, CDR2 FQNENV. This CDR3 has 14 amino acids. After removal of 7 bases from V and 6 bases from J, the junction contained 7 bases not matched to a gene. The chain's CDR3 is CASNSAGGGNEQFF. DNA for the CDR3: TGTGCCAGCAACTCGGCGGGAGGGGGCAATGAGCAGTTCTTC.

This clone was recorded only once. The chain uses TRBV2 and TRBJ1-3, with 10 nucleotides matching TRBD1. The CDR3 length is 14 residues. The ends lost 5 bases at V and 4 bases at J; junction bases unmatched: 2. The germline V gene encodes CDR1 SNHLY and CDR2 FYNNEI. DNA of the CDR3: TGTGCCAGCAGTCGGACAGGGGGGGGAAACACCATATATTTT. Residues: CASSRTGGGNTIYF. Drawing the rest from reference TRBV2 and TRBJ1-3, the complete variable domain is EPEVTQTPSHQVTQMGQEVILRCVPISNHLYFYWYRQILGQKVEFLVSFYNNEISEKSEIFDDQFSVERPDGSNFTLKIRSTKLEDSAMYFCASSRTGGGNTIYFGEGSWLTVV.

This clone is a singleton in its sample. The V gene is TRBV29-1, the J gene TRBJ2-1, with TRBD1 identical over 7 bases. The V and J ends lost 7 bases and 0 bases, in that order; junction bases with no gene match: 6. The CDR3 has 14 amino acids. Looked up from germline, CDR1 is SQVTM and CDR2 is ANQGSEA. The chain's CDR3 is CSAQQGSSYNEQFF. CDR3 nucleotides: TGCAGCGCCCAACAGGGGAGCTCCTACAATGAGCAGTTCTTC.

This chain links TRBV2 with TRBJ1-1; TRBD1 might be the D (6 bases). Trimming shortened V by 7 bases and J by 1 base, and 10 bases separated the two germline ends. Germline-derived CDR1 and CDR2 are SNHLY and FYNNEI. The CDR3 loop spans 13 amino acids. CDR3 bases: TGTGCCAGCACCAAGGGGGAGAACACTGAAGCTTTCTTT. Amino acid sequence: CASTKGENTEAFF. Using reference TRBV2 and TRBJ1-1 for the parts outside the CDR3, the full variable domain is EPEVTQTPSHQVTQMGQEVILRCVPISNHLYFYWYRQILGQKVEFLVSFYNNEISEKSEIFDDQFSVERPDGSNFTLKIRSTKLEDSAMYFCASTKGENTEAFFGQGTRLTVV.

CDR3 DNA sequence: TGTGCCAGCAGTTACACCAGCGGGGGTGGCTACGAGCAGTACTTC. It translates to CASSYTSGGGYEQYF. The chain employs TRBV11-2 and TRBJ2-7; 8 nucleotides match TRBD2. Germline V gene sequence: CDR1 SGHAT, CDR2 FQNNGV. V gave up 6 bases and J gave up 3 bases; unmatched junction bases: 10. This CDR3 has 15 amino acids.